The next 13 T cell receptor beta chains were all read from a single sample in a study of cytomegalovirus exposure and HLA in healthy donors. PCR primers comprised 60 Vbeta and 13 Jbeta primers. Sequencing was performed with immunoSEQ multiplex PCR; in TCRdb, only in-frame clones are kept and a portion is missing. The data contain around 76,000 clones, approximately 70% of them singletons. The sequenced material came from PBMCs. Source of these receptors: a woman between 50 and 59 years old in good health and CMV-seropositive.

The chain recombines TRBV27 with TRBJ1-2; 7 nucleotides align to TRBD1. The germline gives CDR1 MNHEY, CDR2 SMNVEV (reference sequence). The CDR3 extends over 17 amino acids. The V gene end was trimmed by 5 bases and the J gene end by 7 bases; junction bases not matched to a gene: 19. CDR3 coding DNA: TGTGCCAGCAGTAAGGGGGCCAAGACAGAGCTCACAATTGGCTACACCTTC. Its protein is CASSKGAKTELTIGYTF.

This clone showed up just a few times. The V gene is TRBV11-2, the J gene TRBJ2-1; 12 bases line up with TRBD1. Looked up from germline, CDR1 is SGHAT and CDR2 is FQNNGV. The CDR3 has 16 amino acids. The trim removed 5 bases at V and 7 bases at J, leaving 9 bases unmatched. For the CDR3, the DNA is TGTGCCAGCAGCCCCAGTCCGGGACAGGGGGCGAATGAGCAGTTCTTC. Its protein product is CASSPSPGQGANEQFF. Combining the CDR3 with reference TRBV11-2 and TRBJ2-1 gives the whole variable domain EAGVAQSPRYKIIEKRQSVAFWCNPISGHATLYWYQQILGQGPKLLIQFQNNGVVDDSQLPKDRFSAERLKGVDSTLKIQPAKLEDSAVYLCASSPSPGQGANEQFFGPGTRLTVL.

This chain links TRBV19 with TRBJ1-5, with 7 bases lining up with TRBD1. This CDR3 comprises 14 residues. Germline assignment: CDR1 LNHDA and CDR2 SQIVND (reference sequence). The J segment lost 4 bases and the V segment lost 4 bases, leaving 4 bases of the junction unmatched. CDR3 amino acids: CASSTQGGNQPQHF. The DNA for the CDR3 is TGTGCCAGTAGTACCCAGGGGGGTAATCAGCCCCAGCATTTT.

The chain is built from TRBV28 and TRBJ2-7, with 9 bases matching TRBD1. The germline CDR1 and CDR2 sequences are MDHEN and SYDVKM. CDR3 length equals 14 residues. With V trimmed by 6 bases and J by 2 bases, 5 bases remained unmatched. The CDR3 is CASRTGTGTYEQYF. The CDR3 DNA follows: TGTGCCAGCAGAACCGGGACAGGGACCTACGAGCAGTACTTC.

The CDR3 here is CASSLVGGSNEAFF. In nucleotides, the CDR3 is TGCGCCAGCAGCTTGGTAGGGGGCAGCAATGAAGCTTTCTTT. The rearrangement uses TRBV5-1 and TRBJ1-1, with TRBD1 matching over 7 bases. V shed 0 bases and J 7 bases; nucleotides not matched to a gene: 6. CDR1 is SGHRS and CDR2 is YFSETQ in the germline V gene. This CDR3 region has 14 residues.

This clone has a handful of counts. The CDR3 is CASSYTRDRGEAFF. CDR3 DNA: TGTGCCAGCAGCTACACCCGGGACAGGGGGGAAGCTTTCTTT. The chain recombines TRBV6-6 with TRBJ1-1; 11 bases are a match to TRBD1. The trim removed 6 bases at V and 8 bases at J, leaving 8 bases unmatched. Looked up from germline, CDR1 is MNHNY and CDR2 is SVGAGI (reference sequence). This CDR3 has 14 residues.

The chain has TRBV19 and TRBJ1-5; D is perhaps TRBD1 (5 bases). Trimming cost V 7 bases and J 7 bases, with 17 bases left between them. Germline CDR1 LNHDA, CDR2 SQIVND (reference sequence). This CDR3 has 14 amino acids. CDR3 loop: CASKSGHREQPQHF. CDR3 sequence (DNA): TGTGCCAGTAAGTCAGGGCATCGGGAGCAGCCCCAGCATTTT.

The chain uses TRBV18 and TRBJ2-7; a weak D match, TRBD1 (6 bases). Trimming took 3 bases from V and 6 from J, leaving 15 bases between them. The CDR3 covers 14 residues. Germline V CDR1 and CDR2: KGHSH, LQKENI. CDR3 residues: CASSPGQGIPEQYF. The CDR3 nucleotides read TGTGCCAGCTCACCGGGCCAGGGGATCCCCGAGCAGTACTTC.

V and J are TRBV11-2 and TRBJ1-6, with 8 bases fitting TRBD1. This CDR3 region has 13 residues. Germline trimming cut 8 bases from V and 7 bases from J; bases unmatched to any gene: 4. Germline V gene sequence: CDR1 SGHAT, CDR2 FQNNGV. The DNA for the CDR3 is TGTGCCAGCTGCGGACAGGGAAATTCACCCCTCCACTTT. Its protein product is CASCGQGNSPLHF.

The CDR3: CASSLGQGVGQPQHF. The CDR3 nucleotides read TGTGCCAGCAGCTTGGGACAGGGGGTTGGACAGCCCCAGCATTTT. The chain couples TRBV5-8 to TRBJ1-5, with 9 bases fitting TRBD1. CDR1 is SGHTS, CDR2 YDEGEE, per germline. The CDR3 has 15 residues. Trimming took 0 bases from V and 7 from J; bases not matched to a gene: 5.

This rearrangement joins TRBV5-1 to TRBJ2-5; 12 bases match TRBD2. CDR1 and CDR2 from the germline V gene are SGHRS and YFSETQ. The CDR3 totals 16 residues. The J segment lost 2 bases and the V segment lost 1 base, leaving 3 bases of the junction unmatched. This CDR3 reads CASSLILAGGQETQYF. The CDR3 DNA reads TGCGCCAGCAGCTTGATTCTAGCGGGGGGGCAAGAGACCCAGTACTTC. Variable domain in full (rest from reference TRBV5-1 and TRBJ2-5): KAGVTQTPRYLIKTRGQQVTLSCSPISGHRSVSWYQQTPGQGLQFLFEYFSETQRNKGNFPGRFSGRQFSNSRSEMNVSTLELGDSALYLCASSLILAGGQETQYFGPGTRLLVL.

The CDR3 protein is CASTSGTGYTGELFF. The CDR3 DNA is TGTGCCAGCACCTCCGGGACAGGCTACACCGGGGAGCTGTTTTTT. The V gene is TRBV9, the J gene TRBJ2-2; 8 nucleotides agree with TRBD1. The trim removed 6 bases at V and 3 bases at J, leaving 7 bases unmatched. The CDR3 covers 15 residues. The germline V gene encodes CDR1 SGDLS and CDR2 YYNGEE.

The chain joins TRBV6-1 to TRBJ2-3; 10 nucleotides align to TRBD1. The CDR3 totals 14 residues. With 7 bases clipped from V and 3 bases from J, the junction kept 4 bases outside the gene matches. Germline CDR1 MNHNS, CDR2 SASEGT. The CDR3 here is CASTSGQGTDTQYF. The CDR3 bases are TGTGCCAGCACCTCGGGACAGGGGACAGATACGCAGTATTTT.